These 24 T cell receptor beta chains came from one sample sequenced in a study of Ad26.COV2.S vaccination and SARS-CoV-2 variants (TCRdb year 2021). The label giving this sample's treatment or condition can be read as: 15 to 20 received Ad26.COV2.S at low or high dose, single or two shots; 5 received placebo; per-sample allocation not given. For vaccine and placebo recipients, repertoires were sequenced using samples collected on day 63 after the first injection. Libraries were built with the immunoSEQ multiplex PCR assay. TCRdb carries this immuneACCESS record with in-frame sequences only. Its versions omit some clonotypes, under half of them owing to an unresolved V gene in the studies checked, with the rest unexplained. The sample table contains about 350,000 clones; only one count was recorded for about nine tenths of them. The top ten clones comprise 6.4% of the sample. This material consisted of peripheral blood, taken in a trial of Ad26.COV2.S vaccine versus placebo. The receptors were gathered from a person between 18 and 60 years old who received the Ad26.COV2.S COVID-19 vaccine or a placebo.

The rearrangement joins TRBV5-1 to TRBJ1-1, with D maybe TRBD1 (5 bases). Trimming removed 6 bases at V and 2 bases at J, with 11 bases between. The CDR3 spans 13 residues. CDR1 is SGHRS, CDR2 YFSETQ, per germline. CDR3 protein: CASTVGDNTEAFF. CDR3 nucleotide sequence: TGCGCCAGCACTGTGGGGGATAACACTGAAGCTTTCTTT. Full variable domain (rest looked up from reference TRBV5-1 and TRBJ1-1): KAGVTQTPRYLIKTRGQQVTLSCSPISGHRSVSWYQQTPGQGLQFLFEYFSETQRNKGNFPGRFSGRQFSNSRSEMNVSTLELGDSALYLCASTVGDNTEAFFGQGTRLTVV.

As regards this clone: Other DNA sequences within the sample encode an identical CDR3. CDR3 in amino acids: CASSVGGRGTGELFF. The CDR3 DNA sequence: TGTGCCAGCAGCGTAGGCGGGAGGGGCACCGGGGAGCTGTTTTTT. The chain recombines TRBV9 with TRBJ2-2; 9 bases are shared with TRBD2. Germline assignment: CDR1 SGDLS and CDR2 YYNGEE. The CDR3 extends over 15 amino acids. V lost 0 bases to trimming and J lost 4 bases; unmatched junction nucleotides: 1.

The rearrangement joins TRBV6-5 to TRBJ2-2; D not certain. The germline CDR1 and CDR2 sequences are MNHEY and SVGAGI. The V gene lost 4 bases and the J gene lost 5 bases, with 2 bases spanning the gap. CDR3 length: 11 amino acids. For the CDR3, the DNA is TGTGCCAGCAGTTTAACCGGGGAGCTGTTTTTT. Its translation is CASSLTGELFF.

The chain links TRBV4-2 to TRBJ2-3, with D possibly being TRBD1 or TRBD2 (5 bases each). The CDR3 length is 15 residues. Germline values: CDR1 LGHNA, CDR2 YNFKEQ. V was cut by 4 bases and J by 1 base, with 12 bases left in between. The CDR3 here is CASSLGTPGTDTQYF. The CDR3 DNA is TGTGCCAGCAGCCTCGGGACCCCGGGCACAGATACGCAGTATTTT.

The V gene is TRBV6-5, the J gene TRBJ2-5; 8 bases agree with TRBD2. Losses at the gene ends were 2 bases for V and 2 bases for J; bases not matched to a gene: 7. The CDR3 is 16 amino acids. The V gene's germline CDR1 is MNHEY and CDR2 SVGAGI. CDR3 region: CASSYGAGVGQETQYF. In DNA, the CDR3 is TGTGCCAGCAGTTACGGAGCGGGAGTGGGGCAAGAGACCCAGTACTTC.

This chain joins TRBV3-1 (or the pseudogene TRBV3-2) and TRBJ2-7; possible D gene TRBD2, 5 bases. The V end was cut by 0 bases, the J end by 4 bases, with 16 bases between. This CDR3 contains 16 residues. Germline V gene data show CDR1 as LGHDT and CDR2 as YNNKEL (reference sequence). DNA of the CDR3: TGTGCCAGCAGCCAAGATCCTGTAGTAGGACTTTACGAGCAGTACTTC. The encoded protein is CASSQDPVVGLYEQYF.

The chain carries TRBV10-1 and TRBJ2-7, with 8 bases lining up with TRBD2. CDR1 and CDR2 from the germline V gene are WNHNN and SYGVQD (reference sequence). V lost 3 bases and J lost 3; bases outside the gene matches: 7. The CDR3 contains 15 residues. This CDR3 reads CASSDSREGLYEQYF. CDR3 DNA sequence: TGCGCCAGCAGTGACTCCCGGGAGGGGCTCTACGAGCAGTACTTC.

This sequence joins TRBV7-2 and TRBJ1-1; 9 positions match TRBD1. J lost 1 base, V lost 3 bases, and 3 bases had no gene match. Germline lookup yields CDR1 SGHTA and CDR2 FQGNSA. The CDR3 has 15 amino acids. CDR3 region: CASSLGGQGNTEAFF. CDR3 sequence (DNA): TGTGCCAGCAGCTTGGGGGGACAGGGGAACACTGAAGCTTTCTTT.

This chain links TRBV30 with TRBJ2-2, with 7 bases aligning to TRBD1. The CDR3 contains 17 residues. The ends lost 2 bases at V and 5 bases at J; junction bases unmatched: 14. Germline loops: CDR1 GTSNPN, CDR2 SVGIG (reference sequence). The CDR3 DNA reads TGTGCCTGGAGTATCAACCCGATGACAGGGAGTACCGGGGAGCTGTTTTTT. This encodes CAWSINPMTGSTGELFF. Full variable domain (rest looked up from reference TRBV30 and TRBJ2-2): SQTIHQWPATLVQPVGSPLSLECTVEGTSNPNLYWYRQAAGRGLQLLFYSVGIGQISSEVPQNLSASRPQDRQFILSSKKLLLSDSGFYLCAWSINPMTGSTGELFFGEGSRLTVL.

This chain links TRBV5-1 with TRBJ2-1; D gene unclear. Looked up from germline, CDR1 is SGHRS and CDR2 is YFSETQ. This CDR3 contains 14 residues. The ends were cut back, 0 bases at V and 0 bases at J, with 4 bases in the middle. The CDR3 DNA is TGCGCCAGCAGCTTGGACACCTCCTACAATGAGCAGTTCTTC. Its translation: CASSLDTSYNEQFF.

This clone was detected only once. V usage is TRBV29-1 and J usage is TRBJ2-1; no clear D gene. Trimming shortened V by 1 base and J by 3 bases, and 13 bases separated the two germline ends. The CDR3 contains 15 residues. CDR1 is SQVTM and CDR2 is ANQGSEA in the germline V gene. CDR3 coding DNA: TGCAGCGTTGAAGGGTACGAGATCGACTACAATGAGCAGTTCTTC. The encoded protein is CSVEGYEIDYNEQFF.

The chain has TRBV3-1 (or the pseudogene TRBV3-2) and TRBJ2-3; D tentatively reads TRBD1 or TRBD2 (5 bases each). Germline CDR1 is LGHDT and CDR2 is YNNKEL (reference sequence). The ends were cut back, 1 base at V and 4 bases at J, with 6 bases in the middle. The CDR3 runs to 13 residues. The CDR3 is CASSQGGSDTQYF. Written as DNA, the CDR3 is TGTGCCAGCAGCCAAGGGGGGTCAGATACGCAGTATTTT.

V and J are TRBV19 and TRBJ1-1; 10 bases line up with TRBD1. The junction had 3 bases not matched to a gene; V was cut back by 4 bases and J by 1 base. CDR1 is LNHDA and CDR2 is SQIVND in the germline V gene (reference sequence). The CDR3 length is 15 residues. CDR3 loop: CASSTTGGRNTEAFF. CDR3 DNA sequence: TGTGCCAGTAGTACGACAGGGGGCCGGAACACTGAAGCTTTCTTT. Full variable domain (remainder filled in from reference TRBV19 and TRBJ1-1): DGGITQSPKYLFRKEGQNVTLSCEQNLNHDAMYWYRQDPGQGLRLIYYSQIVNDFQKGDIAEGYSVSREKKESFPLTVTSAQKNPTAFYLCASSTTGGRNTEAFFGQGTRLTVV.

This chain links TRBV10-3 with TRBJ2-7; D may match TRBD1 or TRBD2 (5 bases each). Trimming took 4 bases from V and 1 from J, leaving 8 bases between them. The germline gives CDR1 ENHRY, CDR2 SYGVKD. This CDR3 contains 13 residues. CDR3 nucleotides: TGTGCCATCAGTGGGGACGTATCCTACGAGCAGTACTTC. Amino acids: CAISGDVSYEQYF.

V gene TRBV5-1 combines with J gene TRBJ2-2; 10 bases are shared with TRBD2. CDR3 length equals 15 residues. CDR1 SGHRS and CDR2 YFSETQ come from the germline V gene. Losses at the gene ends were 0 bases for V and 5 bases for J; bases not matched to a gene: 1. CDR3 residues: CASSLVAGGTGELFF. The CDR3 DNA sequence: TGCGCCAGCAGCTTGGTAGCGGGAGGAACCGGGGAGCTGTTTTTT. Full variable domain (outside the CDR3, taken from reference TRBV5-1 and TRBJ2-2): KAGVTQTPRYLIKTRGQQVTLSCSPISGHRSVSWYQQTPGQGLQFLFEYFSETQRNKGNFPGRFSGRQFSNSRSEMNVSTLELGDSALYLCASSLVAGGTGELFFGEGSRLTVL.

The chain has TRBV11-2 and TRBJ1-4; the D gene is possibly TRBD1 (5 bases). Germline CDR1 and CDR2: SGHAT and FQNNGV. Trimming pared 6 bases from V and 11 bases from J, leaving 13 bases between. The CDR3 loop spans 12 amino acids. The CDR3 sequence: CASSTQGRKLFF. Written as DNA, the CDR3 is TGTGCCAGCAGTACTCAGGGACGTAAACTGTTTTTT.

The chain links TRBV5-8 to TRBJ1-2; D not resolved. Germline CDR1 SGHTS, CDR2 YDEGEE. The CDR3 consists of 12 residues. V was clipped by 2 bases and J by 8 bases, with 10 bases between them. DNA for the CDR3: TGTGCCAGCAGCTTTTTCAGAGGGGGCTACACCTTC. Amino acid sequence: CASSFFRGGYTF.

This chain uses TRBV5-8 with TRBJ2-3, with a weak D call TRBD1 (6 bases). Per the germline V gene, CDR1 is SGHTS and CDR2 is YDEGEE. The CDR3 runs to 15 residues. The ends were cut back, 0 bases at V and 3 bases at J, with 11 bases in the middle. CDR3 amino acids: CASSLGQAPTDTQYF. Written as DNA, the CDR3 is TGTGCCAGCAGCTTGGGACAGGCACCAACAGATACGCAGTATTTT.

The V gene is TRBV2, the J gene TRBJ1-3; TRBD1 matches 11 bases. In germline, CDR1 is SNHLY, CDR2 FYNNEI. This CDR3 region has 15 residues. Germline trimming cut 6 bases from V and 0 bases from J; bases unmatched to any gene: 1. CDR3 sequence (DNA): TGTGCCAGCAGGGGGACAGGGGGCTCTGGAAACACCATATATTTT. This translates into CASRGTGGSGNTIYF.

The J gene is TRBJ2-7, the V gene TRBV7-2; 10 nucleotides match TRBD2. The CDR3 has 17 amino acids. J lost 4 bases, V lost 1 base, and 10 bases had no gene match. The germline gives CDR1 SGHTA, CDR2 FQGNSA. CDR3 sequence: CASSLELAGVNWYEQYF. As DNA, the CDR3 is TGTGCCAGCAGCTTAGAGCTAGCGGGAGTTAACTGGTACGAGCAGTACTTC.

The genes are TRBV11-2 and TRBJ2-5; D is unclear. Germline CDR1 and CDR2: SGHAT and FQNNGV. V shed 0 bases and J shed 3 bases, with 8 bases lying between them. The CDR3 contains 14 residues. In nucleotides, the CDR3 is TGTGCCAGCAGCTTAGATCTGTTGAAAGAGACCCAGTACTTC. Translated: CASSLDLLKETQYF.

This chain connects TRBV25-1 to TRBJ1-4, with TRBD1 matching over 10 bases. The CDR3 has 17 residues. Germline V gene data show CDR1 as MGHDK and CDR2 as SYGVNS. V gave up 2 bases and J gave up 1 base; unmatched junction bases: 4. CDR3 residues: CASSEPGQGLTNEKLFF. The CDR3 DNA reads TGTGCCAGCAGTGAACCGGGACAGGGGTTAACTAATGAAAAACTGTTTTTT.

The chain employs TRBV2 and TRBJ1-2, with a weak D call TRBD1 (5 bases). The CDR3 runs to 14 residues. V lost 5 bases and J 0 bases, leaving 10 bases between the germline ends. CDR1 is SNHLY, CDR2 FYNNEI, per germline. CDR3 bases: TGTGCCAGCAGTAGACAGTCTCCTAACTATGGCTACACCTTC. Encoded protein: CASSRQSPNYGYTF.

This chain links TRBV5-1 with TRBJ1-1; no clear D gene. Germline V gives CDR1 SGHRS, CDR2 YFSETQ. V was pared by 0 bases and J by 6 bases, with 9 bases between. This CDR3 has 13 residues. The CDR3, as DNA: TGCGCCAGCAGCTTGGTTGATGACGCTGAAGCTTTCTTT. Translation: CASSLVDDAEAFF.